Shown below are 12 T cell receptor beta chains from a single sample sequenced in a study of blood T cell repertoires in COVID-19. Data came from immunoSEQ multiplex PCR; TCRdb stores just in-frame clones and leaves some out. Among approximately 210,000 clones, 88% were seen once, and the ten largest hold 1.5% to 2%. The sequenced material came from peripheral blood. These receptors originate from a man between 65 and 79 years old with acute or convalescent COVID-19.

This clone has a handful of counts. A read error may account for a junction end that differs from germline. This chain uses TRBV4-2 with TRBJ1-3, with 11 bases identical to TRBD1. CDR3 length: 16 amino acids. Germline V CDR1 and CDR2: LGHNA, YNFKEQ. The CDR3 reads CASSQGQGASGNTIYF. CDR3 coding DNA: TGTGCCAGCAGTCAAGGACAGGGGGCGTCTGGAAACACCATATATTTT.

The chain combines TRBV25-1 with TRBJ2-4; perhaps TRBD1 as D (6 bases). Trimming pared 5 bases from V and 3 bases from J, leaving 17 bases between. CDR1 is MGHDK, CDR2 SYGVNS, per germline. CDR3 length: 16 amino acids. The CDR3: CASSTISRGGKNIQYF. The CDR3 nucleotides are TGTGCCAGCAGTACTATCTCCCGAGGGGGCAAAAACATTCAGTACTTC.

The chain employs TRBV7-2 and TRBJ1-1; 8 bases match TRBD1. From germline, CDR1 is SGHTA and CDR2 FQGNSA. The CDR3 sequence is 13 residues long. The J segment lost 4 bases and the V segment lost 5 bases, leaving 3 bases of the junction unmatched. DNA for the CDR3: TGTGCCAGCAGCGATACAGGGGGCACTGAAGCTTTCTTT. It yields the protein CASSDTGGTEAFF.

This chain joins TRBV3-1 (or the pseudogene TRBV3-2) and TRBJ2-2; 14 nucleotides match TRBD2. V was clipped by 5 bases and J by 4 bases; unmatched bases: 6. In germline, CDR1 is LGHDT, CDR2 YNNKEL (reference sequence). The length of the CDR3 is 17 residues. The CDR3 is CASSNSGLAGATGELFF. The CDR3 DNA reads TGTGCCAGCAGCAACTCGGGACTAGCGGGAGCCACCGGGGAGCTGTTTTTT.

V is TRBV2 and J is TRBJ1-5, with D possibly TRBD1 on 5 matching bases. There are 12 residues in the CDR3. The germline V and J ends were trimmed by 1 base and 13 bases, with 11 bases remaining between them. The V gene's germline CDR1 is SNHLY and CDR2 FYNNEI. DNA of the CDR3: TGTGCCAGCAGTGAAGGTGGTCAGGGACAGCATTTT. It yields the protein CASSEGGQGQHF.

This chain connects TRBV2 to TRBJ2-2, with 7 bases matching TRBD2. The CDR3 is made up of 15 amino acids. Germline V gene data show CDR1 as SNHLY and CDR2 as FYNNEI. V lost 7 bases, J lost 3 bases, and 8 bases stayed unmatched. CDR3 sequence: CASKVGGADTGELFF. Written as DNA, the CDR3 is TGTGCCAGCAAAGTGGGAGGGGCTGACACCGGGGAGCTGTTTTTT. The variable domain in full, completed from reference TRBV2 and TRBJ2-2, reads EPEVTQTPSHQVTQMGQEVILRCVPISNHLYFYWYRQILGQKVEFLVSFYNNEISEKSEIFDDQFSVERPDGSNFTLKIRSTKLEDSAMYFCASKVGGADTGELFFGEGSRLTVL.

The chain is built from TRBV11-2 and TRBJ2-7, with D possibly being TRBD2 (6 bases). The CDR3 has 13 residues. The germline V gene has CDR1 SGHAT and CDR2 FQNNGV. Trimming took off 3 bases at V and 1 base at J, with 7 bases between the two ends. CDR3 DNA sequence: TGTGCCAGCAGCTTCGGGGGTTCCTACGAGCAGTACTTC. Its protein product is CASSFGGSYEQYF.

CDR3 in amino acids: CASSVWTARNTGELFF. In DNA, the CDR3 is TGTGCCAGCAGTGTCTGGACAGCGAGAAACACCGGGGAGCTGTTTTTT. The V and J genes are TRBV25-1 and TRBJ2-2; tentatively, D is TRBD1 (6 bases). CDR1 is MGHDK, CDR2 SYGVNS, per germline. The CDR3 loop spans 16 amino acids. Trimming removed 4 bases from V and 2 bases from J, with 14 bases in between.

The V call is TRBV2, the J call TRBJ2-2, with TRBD1 matching 7 bases. This CDR3 spans 16 amino acids. In germline, CDR1 is SNHLY, CDR2 FYNNEI. After removal of 6 bases from V and 3 bases from J, the junction contained 10 bases not matched to a gene. CDR3 in DNA: TGTGCCAGCAGAAAGGGACAGATCTTTCACACCGGGGAGCTGTTTTTT. This sequence encodes CASRKGQIFHTGELFF.

The chain is built from TRBV3-1 (or the pseudogene TRBV3-2) and TRBJ1-1; 9 nucleotides agree with TRBD1. The J segment lost 8 bases and the V segment lost 4 bases, leaving 5 bases of the junction unmatched. This CDR3 comprises 13 residues. CDR1 and CDR2 (germline): LGHDT, YNNKEL (reference sequence). The CDR3 bases are TGTGCCAGCAGCCGAGGGACAGGGAACGAAGCTTTCTTT. As protein: CASSRGTGNEAFF.

This clone was recorded at least ten times. The gene calls are TRBV6-5 and TRBJ2-2; 8 nucleotides line up with TRBD1. The germline gives CDR1 MNHEY, CDR2 SVGAGI. This CDR3 contains 15 residues. Trimming took 6 bases from V and 4 from J; bases not matched to a gene: 7. Here the CDR3 reads CASRVKTGGTGELFF. The CDR3 region has the DNA TGTGCCAGCAGAGTTAAAACAGGGGGCACCGGGGAGCTGTTTTTT.

The genes are TRBV30 and TRBJ2-5, with TRBD1 identical over 8 bases. With V trimmed by 5 bases and J by 5 bases, 7 bases remained unmatched. This CDR3 contains 13 residues. The germline V gene encodes CDR1 GTSNPN and CDR2 SVGIG (reference sequence). The CDR3 DNA reads TGTGCCTGGGGACAGGGTTTTGGTGAGACCCAGTACTTC. Its protein is CAWGQGFGETQYF.